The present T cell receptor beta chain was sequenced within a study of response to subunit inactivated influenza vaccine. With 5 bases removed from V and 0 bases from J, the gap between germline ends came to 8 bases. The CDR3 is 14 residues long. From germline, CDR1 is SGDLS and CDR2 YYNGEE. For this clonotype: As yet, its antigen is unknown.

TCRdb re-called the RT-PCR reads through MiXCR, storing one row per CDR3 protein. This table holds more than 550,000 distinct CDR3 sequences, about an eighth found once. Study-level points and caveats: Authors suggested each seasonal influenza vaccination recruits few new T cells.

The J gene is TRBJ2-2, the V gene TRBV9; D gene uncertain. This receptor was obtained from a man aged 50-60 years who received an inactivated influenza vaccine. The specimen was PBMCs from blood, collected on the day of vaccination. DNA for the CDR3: TGTGCCAGCAGGGACGGCCCGAACACCGGGGAGCTGTTTTTT. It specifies CASRDGPNTGELFF.